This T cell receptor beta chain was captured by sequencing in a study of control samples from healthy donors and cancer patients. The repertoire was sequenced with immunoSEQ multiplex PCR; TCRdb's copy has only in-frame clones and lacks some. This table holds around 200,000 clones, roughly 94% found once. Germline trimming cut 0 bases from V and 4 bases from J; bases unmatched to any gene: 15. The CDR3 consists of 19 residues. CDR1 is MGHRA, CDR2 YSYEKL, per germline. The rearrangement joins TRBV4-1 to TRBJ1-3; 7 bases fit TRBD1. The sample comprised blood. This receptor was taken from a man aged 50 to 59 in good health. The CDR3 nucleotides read TGCGCCAGCAGCCAAGAGTTCAGGACAGGCCCTTGGTCGGGAAACACCATATATTTT. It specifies CASSQEFRTGPWSGNTIYF.